The present T cell receptor (beta chain) was sequenced within a study of monozygotic twins with inflammatory bowel disease. Concerning this clonotype itself: Its antigen remains unknown.

The authors drew roughly 2.5 ml of blood from each donor. Whole-study results and caveats: Repertoire similarity did not separate concordant from discordant twins, possibly from limited power. There were differing immunosuppressive treatments, which may have added variability to patient repertoires.

CDR3 size: 13 residues. Germline V lookup: CDR1 MNHEY, CDR2 SVGEGT. UMIs with a 6-nucleotide sample barcode were added by template switching. After re-calling the 5' RACE reads, TCRdb lists one entry per CDR3 protein, DNA absent. The repertoire table contains just over 300,000 distinct CDR3 sequences. The sequence was collected from a human donor with ulcerative colitis or Crohn's disease, or a healthy co-twin of an affected twin (not recorded which). The chain joins TRBV6-2 or TRBV6-3 to TRBJ1-5; TCRdb's D call, TRBD1, is unchecked because there is no DNA. Material for sequencing was blood. The CDR3 loop is CASRQDRVQPQHF.